The 8 T cell receptor beta chains below come from one sample, sequenced in a study of blood T cells in healthy people across ages. Through a sample-barcoded 5' primer and a J-beta primer mix, a second PCR was run for about 6 to 11 cycles. One entry per CDR3 protein, called by TCRdb with MiXCR from the 5' RACE reads. The table includes around 900,000 distinct CDR3 sequences, about 51% detected once. Specimen: blood. The origin of the receptors is a woman aged 55-70 years in good health.

The V and J genes are TRBV28 and TRBJ2-5; tentatively, D is TRBD1 (5 bases). The CDR3 runs to 15 residues. Trimming removed 3 bases at V and 1 base at J, with 12 bases between. Germline assignment: CDR1 MDHEN and CDR2 SYDVKM. This chain's CDR3 is CASSFQPRGQETQYF. In nucleotides, the CDR3 is TGTGCCAGCAGTTTTCAACCAAGGGGCCAAGAGACCCAGTACTTC.

The rearrangement links TRBV20-1 to TRBJ2-1; 7 nucleotides align to TRBD1. Per germline, CDR1 DFQATT and CDR2 SNEGSKA (reference sequence). The CDR3 loop spans 12 amino acids. The CDR3 sequence is CRAEGQSNEQFF. CDR3 sequence (DNA): TGCAGGGCTGAGGGACAGAGCAATGAGCAGTTCTTC.

As regards this clonotype: This may come from a read error, since a much larger clone is one base off. V usage is TRBV27 and J usage is TRBJ1-6; unclear D gene. The germline V gene encodes CDR1 MNHEY and CDR2 SMNVEV (reference sequence). This CDR3 region has 13 residues. V lost 7 bases, J lost 9 bases, and 13 bases lay in between. Here the CDR3 reads CASKCGLASPLHF. CDR3 nucleotide sequence: TGTGCCAGCAAGTGCGGGCTTGCTTCACCCCTCCACTTT.

This clonotype was seen a few times. This chain connects TRBV5-1 to TRBJ2-7; D perhaps matches TRBD2 (5 bases). The germline V gene encodes CDR1 SGHRS and CDR2 YFSETQ. The V gene lost 0 bases and the J gene lost 7 bases, with 11 bases spanning the gap. The CDR3 has 13 amino acids. This CDR3 is CASSLGGGAEQYF. The CDR3 region has the DNA TGCGCCAGCAGCTTGGGTGGAGGCGCAGAGCAGTACTTC.

This rearrangement joins TRBV11-1 to TRBJ2-2; possibly TRBD2 for D (6 bases). The CDR3 runs to 17 residues. Trimming removed 2 bases at V and 2 bases at J, with 15 bases between. Germline V gives CDR1 SGHAT, CDR2 FQDESV (reference sequence). The CDR3 spells CASSLIGGRLNTGELFF. CDR3 nucleotide sequence: TGTGCCAGCAGCTTAATAGGAGGGAGGCTAAACACCGGGGAGCTGTTTTTT.

CDR3 sequence (DNA): TGTGCCAGCAGACTTCTAGCTAACCCTACCGGGGAGCTGTTTTTT. It yields the protein CASRLLANPTGELFF. The V gene is TRBV12-3 or TRBV12-4, the J gene TRBJ2-2; maybe TRBD2 (5 bases). The CDR3 has 15 residues. Between the trimmed V and J ends, which lost 6 bases and 5 bases, there was a span of 16 bases.

Turning to this clonotype: A read error may account for a junction end that differs from germline. This chain joins TRBV7-8 and TRBJ2-1, with 7 bases fitting TRBD1. This CDR3 comprises 14 residues. Germline CDR1 SGHVS, CDR2 FQNEAQ. In DNA, the CDR3 is TGTGCCAGCAGCTTAGGGACAGGATCCAATGGGCAGTTCTTC. Protein product: CASSLGTGSNGQFF.

V usage is TRBV28 and J usage is TRBJ2-7; 8 nucleotides line up with TRBD1. Germline trimming cut 8 bases from V and 2 bases from J; bases unmatched to any gene: 8. This CDR3 has 14 residues. Per germline, CDR1 MDHEN and CDR2 SYDVKM. CDR3 in amino acids: CASVTGTGPYEQYF. CDR3 DNA: TGTGCCAGCGTTACCGGGACAGGACCCTACGAGCAGTACTTC.